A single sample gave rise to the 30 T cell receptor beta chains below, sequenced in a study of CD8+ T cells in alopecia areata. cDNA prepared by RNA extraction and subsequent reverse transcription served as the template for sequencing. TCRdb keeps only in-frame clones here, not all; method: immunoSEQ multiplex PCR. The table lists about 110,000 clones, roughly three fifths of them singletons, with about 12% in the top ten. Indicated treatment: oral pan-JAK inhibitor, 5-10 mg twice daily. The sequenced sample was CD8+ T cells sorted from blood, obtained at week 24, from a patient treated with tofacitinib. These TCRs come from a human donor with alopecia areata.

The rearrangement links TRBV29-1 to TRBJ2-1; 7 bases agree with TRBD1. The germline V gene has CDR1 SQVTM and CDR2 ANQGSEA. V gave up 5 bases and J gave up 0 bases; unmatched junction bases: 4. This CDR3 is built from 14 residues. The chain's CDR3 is CSVTGVSSYNEQFF. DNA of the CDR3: TGCAGCGTTACAGGGGTCAGCTCCTACAATGAGCAGTTCTTC.

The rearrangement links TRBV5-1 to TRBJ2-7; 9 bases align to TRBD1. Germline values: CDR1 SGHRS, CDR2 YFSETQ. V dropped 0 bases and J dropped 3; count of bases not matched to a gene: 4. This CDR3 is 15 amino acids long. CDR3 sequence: CASSLARDRDYEQYF. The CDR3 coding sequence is TGCGCCAGCAGCTTGGCTCGGGACAGGGACTACGAGCAGTACTTC.

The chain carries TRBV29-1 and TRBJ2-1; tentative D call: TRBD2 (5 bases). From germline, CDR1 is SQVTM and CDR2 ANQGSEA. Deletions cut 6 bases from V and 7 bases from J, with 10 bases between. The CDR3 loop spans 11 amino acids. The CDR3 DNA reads TGCAGCGTGCGGACTGGGAATGAGCAGTTCTTC. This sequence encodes CSVRTGNEQFF.

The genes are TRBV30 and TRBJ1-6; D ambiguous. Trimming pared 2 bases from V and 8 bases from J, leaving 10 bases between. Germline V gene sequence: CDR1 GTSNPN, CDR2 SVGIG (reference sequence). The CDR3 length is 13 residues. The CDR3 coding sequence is TGTGCCTGGAGTAGCGGTGGGGATTCACCCCTCCACTTT. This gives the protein CAWSSGGDSPLHF.

CDR3 bases: TGTGCCAGCAATGGACCGGACGGCGAGCAGTACTTC. Its protein product is CASNGPDGEQYF. The chain recombines TRBV27 with TRBJ2-7; D gene uncertain. The CDR3 has 12 amino acids. In germline, CDR1 is MNHEY, CDR2 SMNVEV (reference sequence). Trimming left V 7 bases short and J 6 bases short, with 13 bases between.

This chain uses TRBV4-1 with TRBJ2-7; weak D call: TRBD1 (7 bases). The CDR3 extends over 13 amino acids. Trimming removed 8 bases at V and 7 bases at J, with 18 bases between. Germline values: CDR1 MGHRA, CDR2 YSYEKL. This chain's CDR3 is CASALAAGGEQYF. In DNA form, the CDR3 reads TGCGCCAGCGCGTTGGCCGCAGGGGGGGAGCAGTACTTC.

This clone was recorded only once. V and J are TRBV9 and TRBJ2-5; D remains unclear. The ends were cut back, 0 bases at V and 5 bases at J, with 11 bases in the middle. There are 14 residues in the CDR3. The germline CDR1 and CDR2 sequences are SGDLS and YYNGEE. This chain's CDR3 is CASSVDNGFETQYF. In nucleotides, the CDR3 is TGTGCCAGCAGCGTAGACAATGGGTTTGAGACCCAGTACTTC.

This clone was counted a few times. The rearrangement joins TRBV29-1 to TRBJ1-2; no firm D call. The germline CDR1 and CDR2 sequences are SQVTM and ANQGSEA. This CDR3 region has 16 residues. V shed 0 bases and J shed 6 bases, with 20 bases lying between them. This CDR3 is CSVEELSRGKMDGYTF. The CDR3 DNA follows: TGCAGCGTTGAAGAATTATCGCGGGGTAAAATGGATGGCTACACCTTC.

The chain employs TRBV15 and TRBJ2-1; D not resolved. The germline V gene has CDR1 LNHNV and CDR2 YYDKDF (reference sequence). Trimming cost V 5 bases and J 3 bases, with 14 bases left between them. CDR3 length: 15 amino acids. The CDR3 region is CATSGVVGYYNEQFF. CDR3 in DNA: TGTGCCACCAGCGGGGTTGTGGGCTACTACAATGAGCAGTTCTTC. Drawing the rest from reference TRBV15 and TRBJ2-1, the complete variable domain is DAMVIQNPRYQVTQFGKPVTLSCSQTLNHNVMYWYQQKSSQAPKLLFHYYDKDFNNEADTPDNFQSRRPNTSFCFLDIRSPGLGDTAMYLCATSGVVGYYNEQFFGPGTRLTVL.

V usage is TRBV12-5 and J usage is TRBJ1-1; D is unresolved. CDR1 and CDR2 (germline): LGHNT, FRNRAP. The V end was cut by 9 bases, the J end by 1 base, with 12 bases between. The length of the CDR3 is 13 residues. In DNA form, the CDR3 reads TGTGCTAGCCGGGAGGAGCCGAACACTGAAGCTTTCTTT. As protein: CASREEPNTEAFF.

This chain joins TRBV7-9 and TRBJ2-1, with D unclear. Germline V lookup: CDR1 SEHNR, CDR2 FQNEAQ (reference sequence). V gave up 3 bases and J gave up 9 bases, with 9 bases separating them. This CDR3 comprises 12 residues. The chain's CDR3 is CASSLDRTEQFF. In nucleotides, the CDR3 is TGTGCCAGCAGCTTGGATAGGACTGAGCAGTTCTTC.

This CDR3 reads CASSIVVSNEQFF. In DNA form, the CDR3 reads TGTGCCAGTAGTATAGTGGTGTCCAATGAGCAGTTCTTC. This sequence joins TRBV19 and TRBJ2-1; D not resolved. The germline V gene has CDR1 LNHDA and CDR2 SQIVND (reference sequence). CDR3 length equals 13 residues. The V end lost 1 base, the J end lost 6 bases, and 7 bases lay between the germline ends.

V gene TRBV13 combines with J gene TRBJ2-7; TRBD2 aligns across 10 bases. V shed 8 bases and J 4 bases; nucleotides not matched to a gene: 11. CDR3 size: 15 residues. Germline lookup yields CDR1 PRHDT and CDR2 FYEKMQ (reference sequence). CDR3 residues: CASRLAGDVRYEQYF. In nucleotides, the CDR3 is TGTGCCAGCCGGCTAGCGGGGGACGTACGGTACGAGCAGTACTTC. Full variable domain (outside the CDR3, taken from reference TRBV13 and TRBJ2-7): AAGVIQSPRHLIKEKRETATLKCYPIPRHDTVYWYQQGPGQDPQFLISFYEKMQSDKGSIPDRFSAQQFSDYHSELNMSSLELGDSALYFCASRLAGDVRYEQYFGPGTRLTVT.

Written as DNA, the CDR3 is TGTGCCAGCAGCCTTACACGGGACCGGGATGGCTACACCTTC. The encoded protein is CASSLTRDRDGYTF. V is TRBV9 and J is TRBJ1-2, with D possibly being TRBD1 (5 bases). CDR1 SGDLS and CDR2 YYNGEE come from the germline V gene. With 4 bases removed from V and 6 bases from J, the gap between germline ends came to 16 bases. This CDR3 contains 14 residues.

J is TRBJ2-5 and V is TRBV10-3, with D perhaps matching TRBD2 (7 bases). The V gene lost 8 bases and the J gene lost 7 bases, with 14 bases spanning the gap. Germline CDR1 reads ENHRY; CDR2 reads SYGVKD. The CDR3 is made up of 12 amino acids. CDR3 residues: CAIRGADGTQYF. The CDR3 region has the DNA TGTGCCATCCGGGGGGCAGACGGGACCCAGTACTTC.

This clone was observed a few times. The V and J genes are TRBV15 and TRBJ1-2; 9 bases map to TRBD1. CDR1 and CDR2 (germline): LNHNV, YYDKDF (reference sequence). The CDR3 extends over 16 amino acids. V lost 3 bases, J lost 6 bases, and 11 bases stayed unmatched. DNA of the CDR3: TGTGCCACCAGCAGGCAACCGGACAGGGGCTACGATGGCTACACCTTC. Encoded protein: CATSRQPDRGYDGYTF.

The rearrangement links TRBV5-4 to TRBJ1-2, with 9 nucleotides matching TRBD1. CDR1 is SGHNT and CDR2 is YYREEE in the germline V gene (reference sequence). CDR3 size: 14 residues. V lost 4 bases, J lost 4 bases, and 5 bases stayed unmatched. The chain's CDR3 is CASSPDRGVYGYTF. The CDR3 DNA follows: TGTGCCAGCAGCCCGGACAGGGGAGTCTATGGCTACACCTTC.

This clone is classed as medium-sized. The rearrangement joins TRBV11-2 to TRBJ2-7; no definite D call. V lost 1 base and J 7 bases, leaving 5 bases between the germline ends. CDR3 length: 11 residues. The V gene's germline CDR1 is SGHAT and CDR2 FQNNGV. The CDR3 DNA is TGTGCCAGCAGCTTAGGTCGTGAGCAGTACTTC. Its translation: CASSLGREQYF. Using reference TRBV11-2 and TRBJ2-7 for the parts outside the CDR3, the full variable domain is EAGVAQSPRYKIIEKRQSVAFWCNPISGHATLYWYQQILGQGPKLLIQFQNNGVVDDSQLPKDRFSAERLKGVDSTLKIQPAKLEDSAVYLCASSLGREQYFGPGTRLTVT.

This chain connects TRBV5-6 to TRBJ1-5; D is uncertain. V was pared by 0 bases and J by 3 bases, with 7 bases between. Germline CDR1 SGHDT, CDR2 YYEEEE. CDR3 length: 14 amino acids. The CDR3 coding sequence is TGTGCCAGCAGCTTGGCCACTGTCAATCAGCCCCAGCATTTT. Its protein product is CASSLATVNQPQHF.

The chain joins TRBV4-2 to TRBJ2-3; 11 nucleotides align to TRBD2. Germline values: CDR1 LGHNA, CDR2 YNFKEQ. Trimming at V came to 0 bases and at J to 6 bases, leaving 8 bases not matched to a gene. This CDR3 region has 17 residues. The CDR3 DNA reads TGTGCCAGCAGCCAAGATCTTAGCGGGGGGGCCGGGGATACGCAGTATTTT. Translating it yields CASSQDLSGGAGDTQYF.

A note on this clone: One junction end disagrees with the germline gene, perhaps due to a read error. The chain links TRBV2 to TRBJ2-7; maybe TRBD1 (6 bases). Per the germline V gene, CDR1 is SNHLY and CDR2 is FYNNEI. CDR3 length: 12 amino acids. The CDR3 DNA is TGTGCCAGCAGTGAGGGGCAGCTCAAGGGGGACTTC. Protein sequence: CASSEGQLKGDF.

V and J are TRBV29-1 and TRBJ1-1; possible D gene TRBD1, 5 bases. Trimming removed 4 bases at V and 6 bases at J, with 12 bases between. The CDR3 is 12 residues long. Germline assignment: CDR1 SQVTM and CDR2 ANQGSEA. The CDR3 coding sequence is TGCAGCGTTGGCCTCCGGGACCCTGAAGCTTTCTTT. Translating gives CSVGLRDPEAFF.

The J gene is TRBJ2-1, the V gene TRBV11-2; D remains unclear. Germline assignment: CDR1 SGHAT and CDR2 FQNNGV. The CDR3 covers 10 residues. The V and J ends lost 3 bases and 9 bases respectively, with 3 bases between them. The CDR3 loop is CASSLGEQFF. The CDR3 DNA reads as TGTGCCAGCAGCTTGGGTGAGCAGTTCTTC.

CDR3 nucleotide sequence: TGCGCCAGCAGCCCCGTCGGTCCAGGGTCTAACACTGAAGCTTTCTTT. It codes for CASSPVGPGSNTEAFF. This sequence joins TRBV4-3 and TRBJ1-1, with TRBD1 as a possible D gene (5 bases). V was trimmed by 4 bases and J by 2 bases, leaving 17 bases between them. The CDR3 extends over 16 amino acids. In germline, CDR1 is LGHNA, CDR2 YSLEER.

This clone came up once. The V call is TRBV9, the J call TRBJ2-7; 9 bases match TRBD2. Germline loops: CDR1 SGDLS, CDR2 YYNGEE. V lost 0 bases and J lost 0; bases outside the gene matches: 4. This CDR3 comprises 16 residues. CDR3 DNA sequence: TGTGCCAGCAGCGTAGGCCCTAGCGGGGTCTCCTACGAGCAGTACTTC. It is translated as CASSVGPSGVSYEQYF.

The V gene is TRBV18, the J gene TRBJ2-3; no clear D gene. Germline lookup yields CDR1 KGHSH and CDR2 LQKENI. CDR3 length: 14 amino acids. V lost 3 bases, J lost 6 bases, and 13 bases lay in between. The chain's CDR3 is CASSPRLHLDTQYF. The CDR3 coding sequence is TGTGCCAGCTCACCGAGGCTACACTTGGATACGCAGTATTTT.

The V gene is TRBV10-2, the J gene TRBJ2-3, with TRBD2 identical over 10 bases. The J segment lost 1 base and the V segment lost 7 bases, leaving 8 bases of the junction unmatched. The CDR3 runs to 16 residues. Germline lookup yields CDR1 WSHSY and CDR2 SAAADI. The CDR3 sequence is CASTHLAGGRTDTQYF. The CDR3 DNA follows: TGCGCCAGCACGCATTTAGCGGGGGGACGCACAGATACGCAGTATTTT.

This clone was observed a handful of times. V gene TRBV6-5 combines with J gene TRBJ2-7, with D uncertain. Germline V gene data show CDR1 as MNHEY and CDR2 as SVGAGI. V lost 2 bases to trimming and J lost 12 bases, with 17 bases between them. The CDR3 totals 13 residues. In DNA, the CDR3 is TGTGCCAGCAGTTACCCCGAGGCCGGAGAGTGGTACTTC. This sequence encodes CASSYPEAGEWYF.

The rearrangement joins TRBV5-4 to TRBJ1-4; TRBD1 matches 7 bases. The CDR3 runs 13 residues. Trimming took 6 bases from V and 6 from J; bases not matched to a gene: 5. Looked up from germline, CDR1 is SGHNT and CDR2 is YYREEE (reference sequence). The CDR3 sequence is CASNYRGDEKLFF. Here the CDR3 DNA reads TGTGCCAGCAACTACAGGGGTGATGAAAAACTGTTTTTT.

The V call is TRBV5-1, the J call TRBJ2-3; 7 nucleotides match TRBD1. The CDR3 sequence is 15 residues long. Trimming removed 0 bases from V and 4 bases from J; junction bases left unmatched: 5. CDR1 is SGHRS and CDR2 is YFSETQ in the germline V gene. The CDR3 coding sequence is TGCGCCAGCAGCTTGGAGACAGGGTCGCCAGATACGCAGTATTTT. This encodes CASSLETGSPDTQYF.